This T cell receptor beta chain was found in a study of glioma-infiltrating T cells after dendritic cell vaccination (dated by TCRdb to 2016 to 2017). Broadly, across the study: Of the roughly 15 glioblastoma patients in the cohort, all drawn from Phase I and II dendritic cell vaccination trials, 9 were newly diagnosed and 6 had recurrent disease. The vaccine consisted of monocyte-derived dendritic cells cultured seven to eight days with IL-4 and GM-CSF, then pulsed overnight with autologous tumor lysate. Between the early 2000s and the early 2010s, patients were given autologous tumor lysate-pulsed dendritic cell vaccination. In glioblastoma patients vaccinated with dendritic cells, deep sequencing of TCR beta CDR3 regions served to measure the amount of tumor-infiltrating lymphocytes and to compare repertoires between tumor and blood. Survival after dendritic cell vaccination was correlated with TCR sequencing metrics, including TIL content and tumor-blood repertoire overlap. Three intradermal dendritic cell vaccine injections were administered to patients at biweekly intervals in the arm below the axilla. Broader findings and caveats from the paper: TCR clonality showed no direct relationship with survival, which suggests that a diverse polyclonal response may matter. The cohort was small and heterogeneous, only a few patients had full blood and tumor sets, and even fewer had initial-recurrent tumor pairs. After dendritic cell vaccination, a higher estimated pretreatment TIL content predicted longer time to progression and longer overall survival. The response model built on TCR overlap across three groups was characterized as speculative, with prospective validation still needed.

As for this clone: Its antigen is not yet known. Nothing much larger sits one base from this clone, and base qualities are not available.

Using the immunoSEQ assay, TCRB CDR3 regions were amplified from 2 micrograms of genomic DNA, or from all available DNA when less than that was on hand. The multiplex PCR relied on 60 forward primers for TCR V beta segments and 13 reverse primers for J beta segments. Synthetic control templates were spiked into each sample at limiting dilution to estimate reads per starting template. The Illumina HiSeq System generated 87 bp sequencing reads. The study's processing was this. PCR and sequencing errors were removed by merging closely related sequences with a nearest neighbor algorithm. TCR overlap was defined as the percentage of unique tumor TCR beta sequences that were also found in the peripheral blood of the same patient. TCRdb stores this immuneACCESS table with in-frame sequences only. Part of the clones is absent; in the studies checked, under half of the shortfall reflects unresolved V genes, and no reason is known for the rest. The V and J calls and clone size are taken from that table; D and trimming were inferred from the DNA. Counted in this sample were almost 90,000 clones; roughly four fifths of them appeared once. The biggest ten clones account for 6% to 7.5% of the sample.

Per the publication, the time point label means: after dendritic cell vaccination, including at tumor progression/relapse. Patients were selected for having adequate residual fresh-frozen tumor tissue and more than two years of available survival data. None of the glioblastoma patients carried an isocitrate dehydrogenase mutation, although molecular status otherwise varied. PBMC were collected before vaccination, two weeks after the third vaccination, and at tumor progression if tumor progression occurred. The Qiagen DNeasy Blood extraction Kit was used to extract genomic DNA. Based on the germline V gene (reference sequence), the CDR1 and CDR2 sequences are WNHNN and SYGVQD. The CDR3 measures 12 amino acids from cysteine to phenylalanine. CDR3 DNA is the only sequence kept; it has 36 bases, read in frame from the first base. V and J lose 6 bases and 0 bases, and a span of 5 bases separates them.

The chain was built from TRBV10-1 and TRBJ1-1; the D segment cannot be called with confidence. This receptor was obtained from a human donor with glioblastoma. The sequences come from blood, collected after dendritic cell vaccination. The CDR3 sequence is CASSGVNTEAFF. The base sequence is TGCGCCAGCAGCGGGGTGAACACTGAAGCTTTCTTT.